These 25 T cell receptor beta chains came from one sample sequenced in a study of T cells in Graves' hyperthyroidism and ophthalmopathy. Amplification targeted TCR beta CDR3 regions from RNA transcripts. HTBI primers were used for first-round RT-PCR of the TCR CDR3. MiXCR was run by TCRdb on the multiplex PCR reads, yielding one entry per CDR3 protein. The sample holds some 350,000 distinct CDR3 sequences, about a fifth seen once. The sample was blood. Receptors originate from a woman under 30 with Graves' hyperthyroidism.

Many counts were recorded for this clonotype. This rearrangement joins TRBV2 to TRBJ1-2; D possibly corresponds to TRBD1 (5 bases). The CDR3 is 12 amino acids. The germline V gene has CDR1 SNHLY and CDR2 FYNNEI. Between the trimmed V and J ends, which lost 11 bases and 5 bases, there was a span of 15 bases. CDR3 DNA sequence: TGTGCCGGATTTGGGGGTATTTATGGCTACACCTTC. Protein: CAGFGGIYGYTF. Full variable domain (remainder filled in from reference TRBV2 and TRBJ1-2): EPEVTQTPSHQVTQMGQEVILRCVPISNHLYFYWYRQILGQKVEFLVSFYNNEISEKSEIFDDQFSVERPDGSNFTLKIRSTKLEDSAMYFCAGFGGIYGYTFGSGTRLTVV.

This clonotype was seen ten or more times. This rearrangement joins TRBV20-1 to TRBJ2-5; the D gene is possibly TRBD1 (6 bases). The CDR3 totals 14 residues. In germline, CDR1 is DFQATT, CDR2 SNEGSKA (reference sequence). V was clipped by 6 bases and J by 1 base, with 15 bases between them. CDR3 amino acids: CSASGTLVQETQYF. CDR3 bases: TGCAGTGCGTCCGGGACACTAGTCCAAGAGACCCAGTACTTC.

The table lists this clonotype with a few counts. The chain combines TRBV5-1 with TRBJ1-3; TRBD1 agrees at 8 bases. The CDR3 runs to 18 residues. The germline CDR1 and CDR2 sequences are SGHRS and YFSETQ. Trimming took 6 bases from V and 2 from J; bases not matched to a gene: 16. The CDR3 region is CASIADRGPGNPGNTIYF. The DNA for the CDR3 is TGCGCCAGCATTGCAGACAGGGGCCCAGGGAATCCTGGAAACACCATATATTTT.

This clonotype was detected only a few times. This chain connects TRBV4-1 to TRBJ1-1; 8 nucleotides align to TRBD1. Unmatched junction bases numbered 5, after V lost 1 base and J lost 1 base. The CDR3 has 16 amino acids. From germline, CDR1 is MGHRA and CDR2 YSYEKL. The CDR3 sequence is CASSQVVRGPNTEAFF. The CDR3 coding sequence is TGCGCCAGCAGCCAAGTAGTCAGGGGGCCGAACACTGAAGCTTTCTTT.

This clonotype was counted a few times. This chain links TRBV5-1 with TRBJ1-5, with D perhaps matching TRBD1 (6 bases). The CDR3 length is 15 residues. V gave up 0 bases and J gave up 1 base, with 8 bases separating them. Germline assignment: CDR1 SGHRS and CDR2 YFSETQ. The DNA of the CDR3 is TGCGCCAGCAGCTTGGACAGGGCCAGCAATCAGCCCCAGCATTTT. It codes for CASSLDRASNQPQHF.

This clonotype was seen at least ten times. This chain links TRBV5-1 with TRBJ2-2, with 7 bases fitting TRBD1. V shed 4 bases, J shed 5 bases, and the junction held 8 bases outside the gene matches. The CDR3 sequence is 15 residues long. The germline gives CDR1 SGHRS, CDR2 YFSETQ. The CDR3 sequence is CASSDPGQSTGELFF. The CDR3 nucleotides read TGCGCCAGCAGCGACCCGGGACAGTCAACCGGGGAGCTGTTTTTT.

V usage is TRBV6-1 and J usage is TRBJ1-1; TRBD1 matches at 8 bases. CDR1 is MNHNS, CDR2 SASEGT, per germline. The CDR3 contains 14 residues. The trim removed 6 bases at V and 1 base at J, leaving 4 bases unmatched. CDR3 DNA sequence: TGTGCCAGCAGGCGACAGGGGCCGAACACTGAAGCTTTCTTT. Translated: CASRRQGPNTEAFF.

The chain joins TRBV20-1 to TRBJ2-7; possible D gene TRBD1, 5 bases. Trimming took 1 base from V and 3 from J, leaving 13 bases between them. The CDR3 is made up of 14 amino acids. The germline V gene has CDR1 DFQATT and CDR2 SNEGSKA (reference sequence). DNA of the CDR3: TGCAGTGCTAGAGGTACAGGACGAAACTACGAGCAGTACTTC. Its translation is CSARGTGRNYEQYF.

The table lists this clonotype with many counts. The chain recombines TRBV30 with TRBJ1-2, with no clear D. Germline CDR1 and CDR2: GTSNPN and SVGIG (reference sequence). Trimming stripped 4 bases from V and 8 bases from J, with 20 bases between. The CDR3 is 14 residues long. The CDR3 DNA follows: TGTGCCTGGACCCTTACGACCCGCTCGCGGGGCTACACCTTC. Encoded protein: CAWTLTTRSRGYTF.

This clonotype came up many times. DNA for the CDR3: TGTGCCAGCATACCCTCCGACAGGGAGATTCAGCCCCAGCATTTT. Its translation is CASIPSDREIQPQHF. The V gene is TRBV6-5, the J gene TRBJ1-5; the match to TRBD1 covers 7 bases. The CDR3 is made up of 15 amino acids. The V segment lost 7 bases and the J segment 6 bases; nucleotides outside the gene matches: 12. The V gene's germline CDR1 is MNHEY and CDR2 SVGAGI.

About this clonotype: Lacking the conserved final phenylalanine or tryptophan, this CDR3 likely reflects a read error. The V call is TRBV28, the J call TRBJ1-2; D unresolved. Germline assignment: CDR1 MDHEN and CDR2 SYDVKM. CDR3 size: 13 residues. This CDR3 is CASCFDTNYGYTV. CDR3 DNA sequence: TGTGCCAGCTGTTTCGACACCAACTATGGCTACACCGTC.

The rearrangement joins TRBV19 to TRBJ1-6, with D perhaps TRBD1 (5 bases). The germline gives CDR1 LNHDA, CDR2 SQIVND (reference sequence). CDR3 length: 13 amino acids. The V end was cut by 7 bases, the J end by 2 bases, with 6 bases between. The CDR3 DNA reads TGTGCCAGTACGGGGGCCTATAATTCACCCCTCCACTTT. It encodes CASTGAYNSPLHF.

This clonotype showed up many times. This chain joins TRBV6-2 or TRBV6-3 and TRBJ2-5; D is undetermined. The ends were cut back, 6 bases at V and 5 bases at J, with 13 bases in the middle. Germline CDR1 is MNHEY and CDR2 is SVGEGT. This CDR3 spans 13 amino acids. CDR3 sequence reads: CASRVNYGETQYF. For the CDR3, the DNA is TGTGCCAGCAGGGTTAATTACGGGGAGACCCAGTACTTC.

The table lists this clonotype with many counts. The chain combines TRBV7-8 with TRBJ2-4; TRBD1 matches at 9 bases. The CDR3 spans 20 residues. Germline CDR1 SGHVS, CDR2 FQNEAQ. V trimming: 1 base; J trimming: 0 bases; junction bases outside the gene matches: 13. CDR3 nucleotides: TGTGCCAGCAGCTTAGGACGGGACAGGGTTGTGTCGCTAGCCAAAAACATTCAGTACTTC. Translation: CASSLGRDRVVSLAKNIQYF.

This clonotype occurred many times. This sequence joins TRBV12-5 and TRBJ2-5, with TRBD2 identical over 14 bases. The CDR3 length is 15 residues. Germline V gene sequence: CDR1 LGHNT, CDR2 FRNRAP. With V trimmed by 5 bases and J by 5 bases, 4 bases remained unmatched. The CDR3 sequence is CASGLGLAGDETQYF. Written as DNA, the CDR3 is TGTGCTAGTGGTCTGGGACTAGCGGGGGATGAGACCCAGTACTTC.

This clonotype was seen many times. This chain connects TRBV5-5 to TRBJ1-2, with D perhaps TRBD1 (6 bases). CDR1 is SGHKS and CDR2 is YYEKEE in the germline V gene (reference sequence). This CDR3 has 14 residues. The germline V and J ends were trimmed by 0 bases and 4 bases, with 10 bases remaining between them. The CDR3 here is CASSLDGQSYGYTF. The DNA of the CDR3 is TGTGCCAGCAGCTTGGATGGACAGAGCTATGGCTACACCTTC.

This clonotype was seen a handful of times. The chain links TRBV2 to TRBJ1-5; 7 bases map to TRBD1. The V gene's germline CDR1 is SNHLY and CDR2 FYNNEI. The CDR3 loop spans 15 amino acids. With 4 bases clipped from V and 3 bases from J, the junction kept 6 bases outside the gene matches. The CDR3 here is CASSGLQGPNQPQHF. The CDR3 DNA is TGTGCCAGCAGTGGACTACAGGGGCCCAATCAGCCCCAGCATTTT.

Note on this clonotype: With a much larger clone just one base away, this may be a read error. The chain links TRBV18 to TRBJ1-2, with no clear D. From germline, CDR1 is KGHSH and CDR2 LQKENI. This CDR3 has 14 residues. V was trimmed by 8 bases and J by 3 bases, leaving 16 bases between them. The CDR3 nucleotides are TGTGCCAGCCTGCAGAAAGAGGCTGACTATGGCTACACCTTC. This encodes CASLQKEADYGYTF.

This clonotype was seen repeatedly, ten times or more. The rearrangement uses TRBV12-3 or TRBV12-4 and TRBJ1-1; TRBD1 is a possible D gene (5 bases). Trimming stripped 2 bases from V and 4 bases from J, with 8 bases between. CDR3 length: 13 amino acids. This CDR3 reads CASSLFGGTEAFF. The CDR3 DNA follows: TGTGCCAGCAGTTTATTCGGGGGCACTGAAGCTTTCTTT.

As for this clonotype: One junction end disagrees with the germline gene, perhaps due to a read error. CDR3 DNA sequence: TGTGCCAGCAGCATGGGACTAGTCAGGGCCGGGGATCTGTTTTTT. As protein: CASSMGLVRAGDLFF. V is TRBV12-3 or TRBV12-4 and J is TRBJ2-2; 8 bases map to TRBD2. The CDR3 has 15 amino acids.

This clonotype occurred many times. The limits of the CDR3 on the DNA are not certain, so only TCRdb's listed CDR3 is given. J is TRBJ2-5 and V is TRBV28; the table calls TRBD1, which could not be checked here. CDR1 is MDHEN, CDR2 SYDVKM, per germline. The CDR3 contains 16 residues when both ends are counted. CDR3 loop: CASSSSPVRKRSTQYF.

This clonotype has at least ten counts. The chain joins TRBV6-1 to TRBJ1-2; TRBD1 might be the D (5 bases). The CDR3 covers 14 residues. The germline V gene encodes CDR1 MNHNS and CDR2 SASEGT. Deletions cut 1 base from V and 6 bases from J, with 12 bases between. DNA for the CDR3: TGTGCCAGCAGTGAAGTCGACAGTTGGGATGGCTACACCTTC. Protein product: CASSEVDSWDGYTF.

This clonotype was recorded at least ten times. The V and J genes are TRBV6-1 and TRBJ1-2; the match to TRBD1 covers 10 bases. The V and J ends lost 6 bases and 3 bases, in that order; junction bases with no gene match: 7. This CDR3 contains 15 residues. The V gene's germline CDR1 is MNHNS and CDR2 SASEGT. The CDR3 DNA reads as TGTGCCAGCAGGGACACCGGGACAGGGGACTATGGCTACACCTTC. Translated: CASRDTGTGDYGYTF.

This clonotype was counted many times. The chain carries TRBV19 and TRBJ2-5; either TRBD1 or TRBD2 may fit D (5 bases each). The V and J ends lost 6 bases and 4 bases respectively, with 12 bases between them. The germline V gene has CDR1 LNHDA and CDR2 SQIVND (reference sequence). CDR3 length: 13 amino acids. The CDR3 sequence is CASSHRDAETQYF. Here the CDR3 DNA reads TGTGCCAGTAGCCACCGGGACGCAGAGACCCAGTACTTC.

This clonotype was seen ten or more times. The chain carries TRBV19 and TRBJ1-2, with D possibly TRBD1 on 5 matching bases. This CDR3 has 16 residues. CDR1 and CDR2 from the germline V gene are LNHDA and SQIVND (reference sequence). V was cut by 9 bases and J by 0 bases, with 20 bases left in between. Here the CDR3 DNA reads TGTGCCAGCGACCCTGGTAGGGACGGATCTAACTATGGCTACACCTTC. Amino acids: CASDPGRDGSNYGYTF.